The 2 T cell receptor beta chains in this list originate from one sample, sequenced in a study of blood T cells in healthy people across ages. Primed by a sample-barcoded 5' primer and a J-beta primer mix, a second PCR proceeded for about 7 to 11 cycles. Via MiXCR, TCRdb re-called the 5' RACE reads, giving one row per CDR3 protein. The repertoire holds some 930,000 distinct CDR3 sequences, about 28% seen once, with more than 8.5% in the top ten. These data were also reused for a study on T cells of mothers and their children.

Sequences were obtained from blood. The receptors derive from a woman aged 40 to 55 in good health.

The V and J genes are TRBV7-2 and TRBJ2-1, with 9 nucleotides matching TRBD2. The trim removed 0 bases at V and 3 bases at J, leaving 6 bases unmatched. CDR1 is SGHTA, CDR2 FQGNSA, per germline. The CDR3 is 17 residues long. The CDR3: CASSLAAGGGGYNEQFF. CDR3 sequence (DNA): TGTGCCAGCAGCTTAGCGGCCGGCGGGGGGGGCTACAATGAGCAGTTCTTC. Together with reference TRBV7-2 and TRBJ2-1, the CDR3 gives the full variable domain: GAGVSQSPSNKVTEKGKDVELRCDPISGHTALYWYRQSLGQGLEFLIYFQGNSAPDKSGLPSDRFSAERTGGSVSTLTIQRTQQEDSAVYLCASSLAAGGGGYNEQFFGPGTRLTVL.

This clonotype was detected a few times. This sequence joins TRBV28 and TRBJ1-1; D remains ambiguous. Germline loops: CDR1 MDHEN, CDR2 SYDVKM. This CDR3 comprises 15 residues. Trimming removed 5 bases from V and 3 bases from J, with 16 bases in between. The CDR3 reads CASSLPGRRHTEAFF. The CDR3 DNA reads TGTGCCAGCAGTCTTCCGGGCCGGCGGCACACTGAAGCTTTCTTT.